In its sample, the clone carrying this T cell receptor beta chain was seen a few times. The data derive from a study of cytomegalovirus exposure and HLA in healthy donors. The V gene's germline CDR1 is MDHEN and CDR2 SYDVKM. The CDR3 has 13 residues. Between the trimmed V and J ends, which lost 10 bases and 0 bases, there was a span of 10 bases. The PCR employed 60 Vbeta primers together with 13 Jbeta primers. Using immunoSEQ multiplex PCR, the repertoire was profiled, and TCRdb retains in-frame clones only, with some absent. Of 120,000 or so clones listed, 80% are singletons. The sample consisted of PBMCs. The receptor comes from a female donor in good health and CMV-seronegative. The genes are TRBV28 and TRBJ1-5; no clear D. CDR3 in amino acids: CAIRSASNQPQHF. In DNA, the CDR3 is TGTGCCATCAGGAGCGCTAGCAATCAGCCCCAGCATTTT.